This TCR beta chain is from a study of blood T cells in healthy people across ages. Study information: About one barcoded beta molecule was captured per two T cells (by template switching).

The V end was cut by 7 bases, the J end by 5 bases, with 20 bases between. This CDR3 spans 15 amino acids. CDR1 is SEHNR and CDR2 is FQNEAQ in the germline V gene (reference sequence). Primed by a sample-barcoded 5' primer and a J-beta primer mix, a second PCR proceeded for roughly 6 to 12 cycles. Every sample produced at least 3 million CDR3-containing paired-end reads. MiXCR was run by TCRdb on the 5' RACE reads, yielding one entry per CDR3 protein. The sample yields about 640,000 distinct CDR3 sequences, roughly three fifths seen once. Sequencing input: blood. This TCR came from a man aged 55 to 69 in good health. This chain joins TRBV7-9 and TRBJ2-5; tentative D call: TRBD2 (6 bases). CDR3 nucleotides: TGTGCCAGCAACCTGCCGCGGGGTGGTTGGGAGACCCAGTACTTC. Protein product: CASNLPRGGWETQYF. Filled out from reference TRBV7-9 and TRBJ2-5, the complete variable domain reads DTGVSQNPRHKITKRGQNVTFRCDPISEHNRLYWYRQTLGQGPEFLTYFQNEAQLEKSRLLSDRFSAERPKGSFSTLEIQRTEQGDSAMYLCASNLPRGGWETQYFGPGTRLLVL.